Following are 23 T cell receptor beta chains from one sample sequenced in a study of radiation and T cells in renal cell carcinoma. Method: immunoSEQ multiplex PCR; TCRdb's copy keeps in-frame clones and lacks some. In the table there are around 160,000 clones, around 90% of which are singletons. As to time point: baseline pretreatment blood. The treatment was: 15 Gy SBRT to primary tumor, nephrectomy 4 weeks later. The source was blood, collected from a patient whose treatment included radiotherapy and nephrectomy. These receptor sequences come from a woman between 65 and 79 years old with renal cell carcinoma.

J is TRBJ2-1 and V is TRBV7-2, with 7 positions matching TRBD2. Germline V gene data show CDR1 as SGHTA and CDR2 as FQGNSA. This CDR3 spans 16 amino acids. Unmatched junction bases numbered 8, after V lost 3 bases and J lost 3 bases. CDR3 nucleotide sequence: TGTGCCAGCAGCTTCACAGGCGGGGGTTACTACAATGAGCAGTTCTTC. Its protein is CASSFTGGGYYNEQFF.

The gene calls are TRBV10-3 and TRBJ2-1; D unclear. The V end lost 2 bases, the J end lost 0 bases, and 5 bases lay between the germline ends. CDR1 and CDR2 from the germline V gene are ENHRY and SYGVKD. The CDR3 is 14 residues long. The CDR3 DNA reads as TGTGCCATCAGTGAGATAGACTCCTACAATGAGCAGTTCTTC. Amino acid sequence: CAISEIDSYNEQFF.

J is TRBJ2-7 and V is TRBV7-2; D ambiguous. In germline, CDR1 is SGHTA, CDR2 FQGNSA. The CDR3 contains 11 residues. V was cut by 3 bases and J by 6 bases, with 6 bases left in between. CDR3 coding DNA: TGTGCCAGCAGCTTCGGTATCGAGCAGTACTTC. Translating gives CASSFGIEQYF.

This chain joins TRBV6-1 and TRBJ2-1; the D is unclear. CDR3 length: 12 amino acids. V lost 4 bases to trimming and J lost 4 bases, with 5 bases between them. CDR1 and CDR2 (germline): MNHNS, SASEGT. CDR3 loop: CASSAGYNEQFF. CDR3 nucleotides: TGTGCCAGCAGTGCAGGATACAATGAGCAGTTCTTC.

The rearrangement uses TRBV5-5 and TRBJ2-7; D remains unclear. The CDR3 runs to 17 residues. The V and J ends lost 0 bases and 2 bases respectively, with 18 bases between them. CDR1 is SGHKS, CDR2 YYEKEE, per germline (reference sequence). DNA of the CDR3: TGTGCCAGCAGCTTGGTGCGGTACCGCAAACCTGCCTACGAGCAGTACTTC. Protein sequence: CASSLVRYRKPAYEQYF.

The chain is built from TRBV5-4 and TRBJ2-1, with D possibly being TRBD2 (6 bases). Germline CDR1 SGHNT, CDR2 YYREEE (reference sequence). V dropped 1 base and J dropped 10 bases, with 12 bases sitting between them. The CDR3 spans 13 residues. The DNA of the CDR3 is TGTGCCAGCAGCTTGCTAGTAGGAGGGGAGCAGTTCTTC. Its protein is CASSLLVGGEQFF.

V usage is TRBV5-1 and J usage is TRBJ1-6, with D maybe TRBD1 (5 bases). Germline V gene lookup returns CDR1 SGHRS and CDR2 YFSETQ. The V end was cut by 3 bases, the J end by 9 bases, with 16 bases between. CDR3 length: 15 residues. CDR3 sequence: CASSSSGNPGSPLHF. The CDR3 nucleotides read TGCGCCAGCAGCTCCTCAGGGAATCCTGGTTCACCCCTCCACTTT.

The chain uses TRBV27 and TRBJ2-6; D call uncertain. V lost 6 bases and J 0 bases, leaving 3 bases between the germline ends. This CDR3 has 13 amino acids. Germline V lookup: CDR1 MNHEY, CDR2 SMNVEV (reference sequence). For the CDR3, the DNA is TGTGCCAGCAGATACTCTGGGGCCAACGTCCTGACTTTC. As protein: CASRYSGANVLTF.

The rearrangement links TRBV28 to TRBJ2-2; 8 bases match TRBD1. The germline gives CDR1 MDHEN, CDR2 SYDVKM. V shed 3 bases and J 2 bases; nucleotides not matched to a gene: 5. The CDR3 has 16 amino acids. The CDR3 region is CASSFPGQGNTGELFF. CDR3 DNA: TGTGCCAGCAGTTTCCCCGGACAGGGTAACACCGGGGAGCTGTTTTTT. Based on the CDR3 plus reference TRBV28 and TRBJ2-2, the full variable domain is DVKVTQSSRYLVKRTGEKVFLECVQDMDHENMFWYRQDPGLGLRLIYFSYDVKMKEKGDIPEGYSVSREKKERFSLILESASTNQTSMYLCASSFPGQGNTGELFFGEGSRLTVL.

The sample holds one count of this clone. The chain couples TRBV15 to TRBJ2-7, with D tentatively TRBD1 or TRBD2 (5 bases each). V was trimmed by 5 bases and J by 5 bases, leaving 16 bases between them. CDR3 size: 14 residues. From germline, CDR1 is LNHNV and CDR2 YYDKDF (reference sequence). The CDR3 sequence: CATSGDARDHEQYF. CDR3 DNA sequence: TGTGCCACCAGCGGGGACGCCCGGGACCACGAGCAGTACTTC.

This sequence joins TRBV21-1 and TRBJ2-5; no DNA check was done on the table's D call, TRBD1. TRBV21-1 is noted as a pseudogene. The CDR3 totals 16 residues. The DNA of the CDR3 is TGTGCCAGCAGCCAGGACAGTCGCTCGTACCAAGAGACCCAGTACTTC. It specifies CASSQDSRSYQETQYF.

The chain recombines TRBV2 with TRBJ2-3; 7 positions match TRBD2. V gave up 5 bases and J gave up 1 base; unmatched junction bases: 3. CDR1 is SNHLY and CDR2 is FYNNEI in the germline V gene. The CDR3 runs to 14 residues. DNA for the CDR3: TGTGCCAGCAGTAGGGACTACCGCACAGATACGCAGTATTTT. This sequence encodes CASSRDYRTDTQYF.

The genes are TRBV7-9 and TRBJ1-4, with D possibly matching TRBD1 (6 bases). The CDR3 totals 16 residues. V lost 1 base to trimming and J lost 3 bases, with 12 bases between them. Germline values: CDR1 SEHNR, CDR2 FQNEAQ (reference sequence). CDR3 protein: CASSLGAGVANEKLFF. The CDR3 DNA reads TGTGCCAGCAGCTTAGGGGCAGGGGTTGCTAATGAAAAACTGTTTTTT.

The rearrangement joins TRBV19 to TRBJ1-5; D remains ambiguous. Trimming took off 4 bases at V and 2 bases at J, with 12 bases between the two ends. Looked up from germline, CDR1 is LNHDA and CDR2 is SQIVND (reference sequence). The CDR3 is 15 residues long. The CDR3 sequence: CASSTGPHGNQPQHF. The CDR3 coding sequence is TGTGCCAGTAGTACGGGCCCTCACGGCAATCAGCCCCAGCATTTT. Drawing the rest from reference TRBV19 and TRBJ1-5, the complete variable domain is DGGITQSPKYLFRKEGQNVTLSCEQNLNHDAMYWYRQDPGQGLRLIYYSQIVNDFQKGDIAEGYSVSREKKESFPLTVTSAQKNPTAFYLCASSTGPHGNQPQHFGDGTRLSIL.

This chain's CDR3 is CASRDRVVGYTF. The CDR3 nucleotides are TGTGCCAGCAGAGACAGGGTGGTAGGCTACACCTTC. This chain connects TRBV27 to TRBJ1-2, with 7 bases aligning to TRBD1. Per germline, CDR1 MNHEY and CDR2 SMNVEV (reference sequence). V lost 6 bases to trimming and J lost 8 bases; unmatched junction nucleotides: 6. The CDR3 totals 12 residues.

The table lists this clone with a count of one. This sample includes further DNA sequences coding for the same CDR3. V is TRBV6-6 and J is TRBJ2-1, with D perhaps matching TRBD2 (5 bases). The CDR3 sequence is 13 residues long. Germline CDR1 MNHNY, CDR2 SVGAGI (reference sequence). V lost 0 bases and J lost 6, with 6 bases in between. The CDR3 here is CASSYSRVNEQFF. The CDR3 nucleotides read TGTGCCAGCAGTTACTCGCGGGTCAATGAGCAGTTCTTC.

The chain is built from TRBV28 and TRBJ1-3, with TRBD1 as a possible D gene (5 bases). The V gene's germline CDR1 is MDHEN and CDR2 SYDVKM. The ends were cut back, 2 bases at V and 0 bases at J, with 8 bases in the middle. The CDR3 covers 15 residues. As DNA, the CDR3 is TGTGCCAGCAGTTTACACAGGTCCTCTGGAAACACCATATATTTT. Translation gives CASSLHRSSGNTIYF.

This clone was observed a handful of times. The chain recombines TRBV29-1 with TRBJ1-2, with D possibly TRBD1 on 5 matching bases. The CDR3 length is 11 residues. Germline V CDR1 and CDR2: SQVTM, ANQGSEA. V gave up 5 bases and J gave up 4 bases, with 8 bases separating them. The CDR3 reads CSVQGGYGYTF. The CDR3 DNA sequence: TGCAGCGTTCAGGGAGGCTATGGCTACACCTTC.

The V and J genes are TRBV11-3 and TRBJ2-7, with 7 bases lining up with TRBD2. The length of the CDR3 is 16 residues. The V gene's germline CDR1 is SGHNT and CDR2 YENEEA. Trimming at V came to 5 bases and at J to 4 bases, leaving 14 bases not matched to a gene. The chain's CDR3 is CASSLTLAELHYEQYF. The CDR3 DNA reads as TGTGCCAGCAGCCTCACCCTAGCGGAGCTCCATTACGAGCAGTACTTC.

V is TRBV7-2 and J is TRBJ2-1, with 8 bases aligning to TRBD2. The ends lost 5 bases at V and 9 bases at J; junction bases unmatched: 9. The germline CDR1 and CDR2 sequences are SGHTA and FQGNSA. The CDR3 is made up of 14 amino acids. CDR3 bases: TGTGCCAGCAGCCGAGCGGGAGAGAGTGGTGAGCAGTTCTTC. Protein: CASSRAGESGEQFF.

The chain employs TRBV13 and TRBJ1-6, with 7 nucleotides matching TRBD1. Germline CDR1 and CDR2: PRHDT and FYEKMQ (reference sequence). After removal of 1 base from V and 7 bases from J, the junction contained 1 base not matched to a gene. The CDR3 loop spans 14 amino acids. The CDR3 sequence: CASSLEQGNSPLHF. As DNA, the CDR3 is TGTGCCAGCAGCTTAGAACAGGGGAATTCACCCCTCCACTTT.

The chain carries TRBV28 and TRBJ1-1; a weak D match, TRBD1 (6 bases). Germline V CDR1 and CDR2: MDHEN, SYDVKM. V lost 7 bases to trimming and J lost 1 base, with 13 bases between them. The CDR3 consists of 14 residues. The CDR3 is CASTRPTGNTEAFF. CDR3 sequence (DNA): TGTGCCAGCACCCGACCGACAGGGAACACTGAAGCTTTCTTT.

This chain joins TRBV2 and TRBJ2-5; D may be TRBD2 (5 bases). The germline gives CDR1 SNHLY, CDR2 FYNNEI. This CDR3 is built from 14 residues. Deletions cut 8 bases from V and 5 bases from J, with 18 bases between. CDR3 DNA: TGTGCCAGCGAAGTGTCCGGGGTGGGGGAGACCCAGTACTTC. Protein sequence: CASEVSGVGETQYF.